These T cell receptor beta chains were read from a single sample in a study of T cells in localized non-small cell lung cancer. Assay used: immunoSEQ multiplex PCR; TCRdb lists only in-frame clones, some missing. The sample yields about 40,000 clones, roughly 79% seen once. The material sequenced was peripheral blood mononuclear cells, taken before any cancer treatment. The receptors were sampled from a male donor aged 60 or older with stage II lung adenocarcinoma. Both conserved end residues are part of each CDR3. The D gene is left open where the match is weak. Clone size appears in some rows only: once, few, many, or a class for an expanded clone.

TGTGCCAGCAGCCCACCGGGCCGCGGAGCCGCCGGGGAGCTGTTTTTT CASSPPGRGAAGELFF TRBV11-2 - TRBJ2-2 -
TGTGCCAGCAGTGAATTCGGGACAGCAAACTATGGCTACACCTTC CASSEFGTANYGYTF TRBV2 TRBD1 TRBJ1-2 -
TGTGCCAGCAGCCCTCAGGAGGCAGGGAGCAATGGCTACACCTTC CASSPQEAGSNGYTF TRBV21-1 - TRBJ1-2 -
TGTGCCAGCCAGGAGGTCTTCAATCAGCCCCAGCATTTT CASQEVFNQPQHF TRBV6-1 - TRBJ1-5 few
TGCGCCAGCAGCGCAACGGGCCCCGGGGCCCCCTACAATGAGCAGTTCTTC CASSATGPGAPYNEQFF TRBV5-1 - TRBJ2-1 -
TGTGCCAGCAGTCCCCGAAACAGCATGAACACTGAAGCTTTCTTT CASSPRNSMNTEAFF TRBV27 - TRBJ1-1 -
TGTGCCAGCAGTGGACGGGAGGGTTCCTACGAGCAGTACTTC CASSGREGSYEQYF TRBV27 TRBD2 TRBJ2-7 -
TGTGCCAGCAGGCAACAGGATATGCATGGCTACACCTTC CASRQQDMHGYTF TRBV28 - TRBJ1-2 -
TGTGCCTGGAGTGTAGGAGTGGGTGAGCAGTTCTTC CAWSVGVGEQFF TRBV30 - TRBJ2-1 -
TGCGCCAGCAGCCCGGGCGGCGGGAGCGGATCCTCCTACGAGCAGTACTTC CASSPGGGSGSSYEQYF TRBV5-1 TRBD2 TRBJ2-7 -
TGTGCCAGCCCCAAAAGGAGACTAGCGGGAGAGGGGCAAGAGACCCAGTACTTC CASPKRRLAGEGQETQYF TRBV6-4 TRBD2 TRBJ2-5 -
TGTGCCACCAATGGACTAGTCCTCTACAATGAGCAGTTCTTC CATNGLVLYNEQFF TRBV28 TRBD2 TRBJ2-1 -
TGTGCCAGCAGCCGAGATCAGGCCACGGGTGAGCAGTACTTC CASSRDQATGEQYF TRBV7-2 - TRBJ2-7 -
TGTGCCAGTAGTATTAAAGGCGTCACTAACTACAATGAGCAGTTCTTC CASSIKGVTNYNEQFF TRBV19 - TRBJ2-1 -
TGCAGCGTTGACCTCCTAGGGGGAGAGCAGTACTTC CSVDLLGGEQYF TRBV29-1 - TRBJ2-7 -
TGTGCCAGCAGCTTGGGGAGGGGGCTTGACATTCAGTACTTC CASSLGRGLDIQYF TRBV7-2 - TRBJ2-4 -
TGTGCCAGCAGCGGGAATCTAGCGGGAGGGGGGGAGCAGTACTTC CASSGNLAGGGEQYF TRBV7-6 TRBD2 TRBJ2-7 -
TGTGCCTGGAGTGATATTACGGGGTGGCGAACTGAAGCTTTCTTT CAWSDITGWRTEAFF TRBV30 - TRBJ1-1 -
TGTGCCAGTACTATGCAAGGGGGCTATACCCACGAGCAGTACTTC CASTMQGGYTHEQYF TRBV19 TRBD1 TRBJ2-7 -
TGTGCCAGCAACAGGGCGAGCTCCTACGAGCAGTACTTC CASNRASSYEQYF TRBV2 - TRBJ2-7 -
TGTGCCAGTAGAGGACCTCGGGAGACCCAGTACTTC CASRGPRETQYF TRBV19 - TRBJ2-5 once
TGTGCTACCTCCGGGACAGGGAGCGGCTACACCTTC CATSGTGSGYTF TRBV27 TRBD1 TRBJ1-2 -
TGTGCCAGCAGCTTAGGGTACAGGGGGTTTGAGCAGTTCTTC CASSLGYRGFEQFF TRBV7-9 TRBD1 TRBJ2-1 -
TGCGCCAGCAGCCAAGATTGGGGGATAGGACTAGCGGGGGCGGACGAGCAGTACTTC CASSQDWGIGLAGADEQYF TRBV4-3 TRBD2 TRBJ2-7 -
TGTGCCAGTAGTATAAGGGACTTTCCCTACGAGCAGTACTTC CASSIRDFPYEQYF TRBV19 - TRBJ2-7 -
TGTGCCAGTCACGGGGGACTAGCGGGGATCGGGTACAATGAGCAGTTCTTC CASHGGLAGIGYNEQFF TRBV19 TRBD2 TRBJ2-1 -
TGTGCCTGGAGTATCACAGGGGGTAATTCACCCCTCCACTTT CAWSITGGNSPLHF TRBV30 TRBD1 TRBJ1-6 -
TGCGCCAGCAGCCAAGACGTCAGGCGGGAGCTCAAAAACATTCAGTACTTC CASSQDVRRELKNIQYF TRBV4-3 TRBD2 TRBJ2-4 -
TGCGCCAGCAGCCACCCGACAGGGAACACTGAAGCTTTCTTT CASSHPTGNTEAFF TRBV4-1 - TRBJ1-1 -
TGTGCCAGCAGCTACGCCGGGACTAGCGGCTCCTACGAGCAGTACTTC CASSYAGTSGSYEQYF TRBV12-1 - TRBJ2-7 -
TGTGCCAGTAGTATTCCGAGCGGGAGGACTAATACCGGGGAGCTGTTTTTT CASSIPSGRTNTGELFF TRBV19 TRBD2 TRBJ2-2 -
TGTGCCAGCAAGGGGGGAGGGCAGTATGAGCAGTTCTTC CASKGGGQYEQFF TRBV2 - TRBJ2-1 -
TGTGCCAGCGTTAAGGACGCGTCTAGCGCTTACACCGGGGAGCTGTTTTTT CASVKDASSAYTGELFF TRBV6-4 - TRBJ2-2 -
TGTGCCAGCAGCCTTAGCACAGATACGCAGTATTTT CASSLSTDTQYF TRBV7-6 - TRBJ2-3 -
TGTGCCAGCAGCCCAGACAGCAGAGTGGAGACCCAGTACTTC CASSPDSRVETQYF TRBV5-4 - TRBJ2-5 -
TGTGCCAGCAAACTCTCCTCCACCGGGGAGCTGTTTTTT CASKLSSTGELFF TRBV2 - TRBJ2-2 -
TGCGCCAGCAGCTTAGCGGGAAATCGGGAGACCCAGTACTTC CASSLAGNRETQYF TRBV5-1 TRBD2 TRBJ2-5 -
TGTGCCAGCAGCCCGCTAGGGGCGAGGGGCAATCAGCCCCAGCATTTT CASSPLGARGNQPQHF TRBV21-1 - TRBJ1-5 -
TGTGCCAGCAGCTCCCACCAGGGGGCTCCGTACGAGCAGTACTTC CASSSHQGAPYEQYF TRBV27 TRBD1 TRBJ2-7 -
TGTGCCAGTACGGGTGGGGGACTAGAAGATACGCAGTATTTT CASTGGGLEDTQYF TRBV19 TRBD2 TRBJ2-3 -
TGTGCCAGCATGGTCCCCGGGAACTCCTACGAGCAGTACTTC CASMVPGNSYEQYF TRBV6-5 - TRBJ2-7 once
TGTGCCAGCCGCGGGGCCACCGGGACACTGAGTTACAATGAGCAGTTCTTC CASRGATGTLSYNEQFF TRBV28 - TRBJ2-1 -
TGTGCCAGCAGCTTAGTGGCTAGCAGGGGTAGGGCGAATGAGCAGTTCTTC CASSLVASRGRANEQFF TRBV7-9 - TRBJ2-1 -
TGTGCCAGTGGTGGGTCTGCAACTAATGAAAAACTGTTTTTT CASGGSATNEKLFF TRBV19 - TRBJ1-4 -
TGTGCCAGCAGTGAAGGTTGGAAGAGCGGGAGCGCGGGGGAGACCCAGTACTTC CASSEGWKSGSAGETQYF TRBV2 TRBD2 TRBJ2-5 -
TGTGCCAGCAGCCAAGATCAGGGCAGCTTAGCTGATACGCAGTATTTT CASSQDQGSLADTQYF TRBV14 - TRBJ2-3 -
TGTGCCAGCTCCCTCACCGGGACTAGCGGCCCCAGTGAGCAGTTCTTC CASSLTGTSGPSEQFF TRBV18 TRBD2 TRBJ2-1 -
TGTGCCAGCAGCGTCGACAGGGGTTACTACAATGAGCAGTTCTTC CASSVDRGYYNEQFF TRBV7-2 TRBD1 TRBJ2-1 once
TGTGCCAGCAGTGAAGCAGGAGCGGGAGGCCTGGATACGCAGTATTTT CASSEAGAGGLDTQYF TRBV2 TRBD2 TRBJ2-3 -
TGTGCCAGCAGCGACAGGTTAAACACCGGGGAGCTGTTTTTT CASSDRLNTGELFF TRBV2 - TRBJ2-2 -